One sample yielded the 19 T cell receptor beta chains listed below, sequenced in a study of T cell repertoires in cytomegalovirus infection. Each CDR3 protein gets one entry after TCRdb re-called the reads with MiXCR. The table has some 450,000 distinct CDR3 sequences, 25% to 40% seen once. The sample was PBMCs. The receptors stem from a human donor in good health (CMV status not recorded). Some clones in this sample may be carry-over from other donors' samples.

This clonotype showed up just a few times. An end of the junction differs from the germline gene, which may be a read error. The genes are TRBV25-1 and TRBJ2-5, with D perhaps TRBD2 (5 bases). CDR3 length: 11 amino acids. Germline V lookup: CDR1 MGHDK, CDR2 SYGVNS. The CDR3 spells CDSSEGETHDF. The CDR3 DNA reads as TGTGACAGCAGTGAGGGAGAGACCCATGACTTC.

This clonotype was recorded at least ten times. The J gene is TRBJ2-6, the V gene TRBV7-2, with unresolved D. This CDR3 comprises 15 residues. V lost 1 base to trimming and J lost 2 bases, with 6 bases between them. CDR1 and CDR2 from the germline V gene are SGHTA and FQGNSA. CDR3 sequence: CASSLEVPGANVLTF. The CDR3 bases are TGTGCCAGCAGCTTAGAAGTTCCTGGGGCCAACGTCCTGACTTTC.

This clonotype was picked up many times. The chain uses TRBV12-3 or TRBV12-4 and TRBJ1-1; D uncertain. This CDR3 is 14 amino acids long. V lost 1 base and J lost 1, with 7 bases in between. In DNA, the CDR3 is TGTGCCAGCAGTTTAGGGTGGGAGAACACTGAAGCTTTCTTT. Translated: CASSLGWENTEAFF.

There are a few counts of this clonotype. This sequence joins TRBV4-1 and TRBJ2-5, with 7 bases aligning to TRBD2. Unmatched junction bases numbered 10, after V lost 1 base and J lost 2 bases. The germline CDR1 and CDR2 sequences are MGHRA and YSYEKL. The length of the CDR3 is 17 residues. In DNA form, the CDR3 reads TGCGCCAGCAGCCAAGGGGGAACGGGGGGAACTCAAGAGACCCAGTACTTC. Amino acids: CASSQGGTGGTQETQYF.

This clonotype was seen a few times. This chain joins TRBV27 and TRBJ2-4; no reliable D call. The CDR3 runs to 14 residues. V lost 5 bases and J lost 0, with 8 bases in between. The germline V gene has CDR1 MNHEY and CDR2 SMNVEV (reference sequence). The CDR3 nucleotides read TGTGCCAGCAGTCCGACTTTAGCCAAAAACATTCAGTACTTC. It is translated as CASSPTLAKNIQYF.

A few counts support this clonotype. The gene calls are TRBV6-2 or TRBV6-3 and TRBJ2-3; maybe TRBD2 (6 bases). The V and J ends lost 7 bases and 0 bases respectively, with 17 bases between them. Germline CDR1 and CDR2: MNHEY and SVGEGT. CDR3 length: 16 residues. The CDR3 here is CASTAPRGLSTDTQYF. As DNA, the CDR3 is TGTGCCAGCACCGCGCCGCGGGGATTGAGCACAGATACGCAGTATTTT.

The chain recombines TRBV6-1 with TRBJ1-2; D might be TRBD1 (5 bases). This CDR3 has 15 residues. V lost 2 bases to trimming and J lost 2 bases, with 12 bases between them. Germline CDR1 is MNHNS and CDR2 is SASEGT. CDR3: CASSETQGLNYGYTF. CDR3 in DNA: TGTGCCAGCAGTGAAACGCAGGGTCTGAACTATGGCTACACCTTC.

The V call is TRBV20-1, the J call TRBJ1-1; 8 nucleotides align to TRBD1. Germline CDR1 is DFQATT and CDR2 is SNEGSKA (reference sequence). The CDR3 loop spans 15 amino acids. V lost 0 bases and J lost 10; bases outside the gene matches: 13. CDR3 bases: TGCAGTGCTAGAGATCTTGAGACAGGGGCTGGTGGAGCTTTCTTT. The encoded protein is CSARDLETGAGGAFF.

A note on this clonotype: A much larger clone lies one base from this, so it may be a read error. The CDR3 protein is CAGSYSRLNTEAFF. The CDR3 DNA sequence: TGTGCCGGCAGTTATTCCAGGTTGAACACTGAAGCTTTCTTT. The chain has TRBV6-9 and TRBJ1-1, with D uncertain. Germline CDR1 reads MNHGY; CDR2 reads SVAAGI. CDR3 length: 14 amino acids.

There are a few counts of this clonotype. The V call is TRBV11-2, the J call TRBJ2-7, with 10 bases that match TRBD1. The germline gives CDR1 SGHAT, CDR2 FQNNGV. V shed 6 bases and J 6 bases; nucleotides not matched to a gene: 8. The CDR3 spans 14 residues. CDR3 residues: CASRGDRGWVEQYF. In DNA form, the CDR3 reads TGTGCCAGCAGGGGGGACAGGGGATGGGTCGAGCAGTACTTC. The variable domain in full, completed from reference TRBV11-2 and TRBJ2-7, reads EAGVAQSPRYKIIEKRQSVAFWCNPISGHATLYWYQQILGQGPKLLIQFQNNGVVDDSQLPKDRFSAERLKGVDSTLKIQPAKLEDSAVYLCASRGDRGWVEQYFGPGTRLTVT.

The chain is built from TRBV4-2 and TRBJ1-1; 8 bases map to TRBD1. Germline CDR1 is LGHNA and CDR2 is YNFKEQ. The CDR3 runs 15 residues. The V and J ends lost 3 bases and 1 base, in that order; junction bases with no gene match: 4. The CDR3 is CASSQVTGENTEAFF. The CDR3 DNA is TGTGCCAGCAGCCAGGTGACAGGGGAGAACACTGAAGCTTTCTTT.

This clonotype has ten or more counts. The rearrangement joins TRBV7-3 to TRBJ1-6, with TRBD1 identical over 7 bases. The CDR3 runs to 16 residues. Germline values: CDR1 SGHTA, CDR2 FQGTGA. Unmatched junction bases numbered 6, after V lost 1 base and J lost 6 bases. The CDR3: CASSLKTGQFNSPLHF. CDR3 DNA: TGTGCCAGCAGCTTAAAGACGGGACAGTTTAATTCACCCCTCCACTTT.

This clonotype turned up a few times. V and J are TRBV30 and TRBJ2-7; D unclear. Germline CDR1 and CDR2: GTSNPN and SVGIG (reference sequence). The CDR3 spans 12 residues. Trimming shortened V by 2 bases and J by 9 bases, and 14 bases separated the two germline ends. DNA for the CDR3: TGTGCCTGGAGTATGGGCTCCCTGTGGCAGTACTTC. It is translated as CAWSMGSLWQYF.

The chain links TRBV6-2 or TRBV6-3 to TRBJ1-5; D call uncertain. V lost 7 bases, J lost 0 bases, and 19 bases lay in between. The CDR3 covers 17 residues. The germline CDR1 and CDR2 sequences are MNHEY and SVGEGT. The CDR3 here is CASKGGTDLYSNQPQHF. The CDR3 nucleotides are TGTGCCAGCAAAGGCGGAACAGATCTTTATAGCAATCAGCCCCAGCATTTT.

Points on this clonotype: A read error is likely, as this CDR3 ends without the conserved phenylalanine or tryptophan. CDR3 residues: CASSDQPGQRSYEQYL. CDR3 coding DNA: TGTGCCAGCAGTGATCAACCGGGACAGAGATCCTACGAGCAGTACTTA. This sequence joins TRBV6-1 and TRBJ2-7, with 7 bases that match TRBD1. The germline gives CDR1 MNHNS, CDR2 SASEGT. CDR3 length: 16 residues. The trim removed 3 bases at V and 1 base at J, leaving 9 bases unmatched.

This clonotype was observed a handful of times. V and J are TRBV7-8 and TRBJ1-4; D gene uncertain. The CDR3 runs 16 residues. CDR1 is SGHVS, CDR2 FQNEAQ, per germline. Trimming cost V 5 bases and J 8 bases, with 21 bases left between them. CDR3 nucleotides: TGTGCCAGCAGCCGGTTCACAGATTCCCCCGAAGAAAAACTGTTTTTT. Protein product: CASSRFTDSPEEKLFF.

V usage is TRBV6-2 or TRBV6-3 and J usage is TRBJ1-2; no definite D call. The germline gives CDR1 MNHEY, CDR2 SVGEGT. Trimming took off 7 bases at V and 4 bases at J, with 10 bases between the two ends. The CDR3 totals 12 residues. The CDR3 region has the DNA TGTGCCAGCAAGGAGGGATTCTATGGCTACACCTTC. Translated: CASKEGFYGYTF.

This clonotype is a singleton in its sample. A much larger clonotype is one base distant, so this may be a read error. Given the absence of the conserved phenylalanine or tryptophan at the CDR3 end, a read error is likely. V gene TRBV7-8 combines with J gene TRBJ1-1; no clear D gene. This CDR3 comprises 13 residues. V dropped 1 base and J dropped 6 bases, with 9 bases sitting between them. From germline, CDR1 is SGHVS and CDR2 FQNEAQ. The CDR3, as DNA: TGTGCCAGCAGCTTAGGAGGAAAATCTGAAGCTTTCTTG. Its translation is CASSLGGKSEAFL.

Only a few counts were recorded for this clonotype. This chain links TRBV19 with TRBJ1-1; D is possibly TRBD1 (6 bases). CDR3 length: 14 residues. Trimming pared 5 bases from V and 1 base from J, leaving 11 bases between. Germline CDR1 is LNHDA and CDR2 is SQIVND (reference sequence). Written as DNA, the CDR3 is TGTGCCAGTAGTCCCATGGACAGGAACACTGAAGCTTTCTTT. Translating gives CASSPMDRNTEAFF.